These T cell receptor beta chains were read from a single sample in a study of blood T cell repertoires in COVID-19. The data were produced by immunoSEQ multiplex PCR, yet TCRdb's version contains in-frame clones alone and is incomplete. The sample consists of 150,000 to 200,000 clones, about 84% of them appearing once. Sequenced: PBMCs or T cells enriched from blood (not recorded which). Every receptor here comes from a woman in her 30s who had recovered from COVID-19. The CDR3 runs from the conserved cysteine through the conserved F or W. The D gene is left open where the match is weak. Size is stated for part of the rows, as once, few or many counts, or as a class when the clone is expanded.

v_call: TRBV2; j_call: TRBJ2-2; d_call: .; clone_size: .; cdr3_nt: TGTGCGGGCTCAACGGTCACCGGGGAGCTGTTTTTT; cdr3_aa: CAGSTVTGELFF
v_call: TRBV29-1; j_call: TRBJ2-7; d_call: TRBD2; clone_size: .; cdr3_nt: TGCAGCGTTACGGGGACTACCTCGAGGGGCGAGCAGTACTTC; cdr3_aa: CSVTGTTSRGEQYF
v_call: TRBV2; j_call: TRBJ2-6; d_call: TRBD2; clone_size: .; cdr3_nt: TGTGCCAGCAGTGCCCCTGGAATAACGGGAGGCAGTGGGGCCAACGTCCTGACTTTC; cdr3_aa: CASSAPGITGGSGANVLTF
v_call: TRBV6-5; j_call: TRBJ1-5; d_call: .; clone_size: .; cdr3_nt: TGTGCCAGCAGCGTGGGAGGTAGCAATCAGCCCCAGCATTTT; cdr3_aa: CASSVGGSNQPQHF
v_call: TRBV2; j_call: TRBJ2-7; d_call: .; clone_size: .; cdr3_nt: TGTGCCAGCAGTGAATCAGGGATGTACGAGCAGTACTTC; cdr3_aa: CASSESGMYEQYF
v_call: TRBV2; j_call: TRBJ2-3; d_call: .; clone_size: .; cdr3_nt: TGTGCCAGCAGCGACCCACCAAATTCTTTCGTCCGGGTTGGATCAGATACGCAGTATTTT; cdr3_aa: CASSDPPNSFVRVGSDTQYF
v_call: TRBV7-8; j_call: TRBJ2-6; d_call: .; clone_size: .; cdr3_nt: TGTGCCAGCAGCTTCTCGGGTTCTGGGGCCAACGTCCTGACTTTC; cdr3_aa: CASSFSGSGANVLTF
v_call: TRBV7-9; j_call: TRBJ1-3; d_call: TRBD1; clone_size: .; cdr3_nt: TGTGCCAGCAGCTTGGGAGGGACAGGCGTCGGAAACACCATATATTTT; cdr3_aa: CASSLGGTGVGNTIYF
v_call: TRBV10-3; j_call: TRBJ2-1; d_call: TRBD2; clone_size: .; cdr3_nt: TGTGCCATCAGTGTAGGGACTAGCGGGAGCAATGAGCAGTTCTTC; cdr3_aa: CAISVGTSGSNEQFF
v_call: TRBV24-1; j_call: TRBJ2-3; d_call: .; clone_size: few; cdr3_nt: TGTGCCACCCAAACCGACAGTACAGATACGCAGTATTTT; cdr3_aa: CATQTDSTDTQYF
v_call: TRBV5-6; j_call: TRBJ2-5; d_call: TRBD2; clone_size: .; cdr3_nt: TGTGCCAGCAGCCGAAAGCCGGGACTAGCACAAGAGACCCAGTACTTC; cdr3_aa: CASSRKPGLAQETQYF
v_call: TRBV9; j_call: TRBJ2-3; d_call: .; clone_size: .; cdr3_nt: TGTGCCAGCAGCCCGGGCAGGGTCGGCCGCACAGATACGCAGTATTTT; cdr3_aa: CASSPGRVGRTDTQYF
v_call: TRBV7-2; j_call: TRBJ2-7; d_call: TRBD1; clone_size: .; cdr3_nt: TGTGCCAGCAGCTCCCCGGGACAGGGTTATAAGCAGTACTTC; cdr3_aa: CASSSPGQGYKQYF
v_call: TRBV30; j_call: TRBJ2-1; d_call: .; clone_size: .; cdr3_nt: TGTGCCTGGGGCAGTGCAAATGAGCAGTTCTTC; cdr3_aa: CAWGSANEQFF
v_call: TRBV19; j_call: TRBJ1-1; d_call: TRBD1; clone_size: .; cdr3_nt: TGTGCCAGTAGCGGAGCCGGGACAGGTCCAGAAGCTTTCTTT; cdr3_aa: CASSGAGTGPEAFF
v_call: TRBV29-1; j_call: TRBJ1-1; d_call: .; clone_size: .; cdr3_nt: TGCAGCGATCGACAGTCGAACACTGAAGCTTTCTTT; cdr3_aa: CSDRQSNTEAFF
v_call: TRBV5-4; j_call: TRBJ2-1; d_call: .; clone_size: .; cdr3_nt: TGTGCCAGCAGCTTGGTGGACTCCCCTAGGAATGAGCAGTTCTTC; cdr3_aa: CASSLVDSPRNEQFF
v_call: TRBV28; j_call: TRBJ2-7; d_call: .; clone_size: .; cdr3_nt: TGTGCCAGCAGCTGGGGCGGTCAGGGACAAGAGCAGTACTTC; cdr3_aa: CASSWGGQGQEQYF
v_call: TRBV7-6; j_call: TRBJ2-3; d_call: TRBD2; clone_size: few; cdr3_nt: TGTGCCAGCAGCTTAGCTTCCCTAGCGGGAGGCACAGATACGCAGTATTTT; cdr3_aa: CASSLASLAGGTDTQYF
v_call: TRBV6-5; j_call: TRBJ1-5; d_call: TRBD1; clone_size: .; cdr3_nt: TGTGCCAGCGGGGACAGCCTTAATCAGCCCCAGCATTTT; cdr3_aa: CASGDSLNQPQHF
v_call: TRBV11-2; j_call: TRBJ2-3; d_call: .; clone_size: .; cdr3_nt: TGTGCCAGCAGCTTAGCCTGGGGGGGCACAGATACGCAGTATTTT; cdr3_aa: CASSLAWGGTDTQYF
v_call: TRBV28; j_call: TRBJ1-6; d_call: .; clone_size: .; cdr3_nt: TGTGCCAGCAGTTCCTTCCGGGACATGACCCACTTT; cdr3_aa: CASSSFRDMTHF
v_call: TRBV2; j_call: TRBJ1-2; d_call: .; clone_size: few; cdr3_nt: TGTGCCAGCAGTGGCGGACCCAGACAGGACTATGGCTACACCTTC; cdr3_aa: CASSGGPRQDYGYTF
v_call: TRBV4-1; j_call: TRBJ1-1; d_call: .; clone_size: .; cdr3_nt: TGCGCCAGCAGCCAAGATGAACTTTCGCAGGGTTTGGCTGAAGCTTTCTTT; cdr3_aa: CASSQDELSQGLAEAFF
v_call: TRBV5-1; j_call: TRBJ2-2; d_call: TRBD1; clone_size: .; cdr3_nt: TGCGCCAGCAGCTTGGAACAGACAGGGACCGGGGAGCTGTTTTTT; cdr3_aa: CASSLEQTGTGELFF
v_call: TRBV28; j_call: TRBJ1-4; d_call: TRBD1; clone_size: .; cdr3_nt: TGTGCCAGCAGTCCTGACAGGGGGCGAAGAAAACTGTTTTTT; cdr3_aa: CASSPDRGRRKLFF
v_call: TRBV27; j_call: TRBJ2-3; d_call: TRBD2; clone_size: .; cdr3_nt: TGTGCCAGCAGCCTAGCGGGAGGATCCACAGATACGCAGTATTTT; cdr3_aa: CASSLAGGSTDTQYF
v_call: TRBV5-1; j_call: TRBJ1-1; d_call: .; clone_size: .; cdr3_nt: TGCGCCAGCAGCTTGGACGGAAGAGGAAAGAACACTGAAGCTTTCTTT; cdr3_aa: CASSLDGRGKNTEAFF
v_call: TRBV28; j_call: TRBJ2-5; d_call: .; clone_size: .; cdr3_nt: TGTGCCAGCAGGTCTCCCGGACAGAAAGAGACCCAGTACTTC; cdr3_aa: CASRSPGQKETQYF
v_call: TRBV7-8; j_call: TRBJ2-3; d_call: TRBD1; clone_size: .; cdr3_nt: TGTGCCAGCAGCTTAGGACACAGGGGGTCAGGGGGGGATACGCAGTATTTT; cdr3_aa: CASSLGHRGSGGDTQYF
v_call: TRBV19; j_call: TRBJ2-7; d_call: TRBD2; clone_size: .; cdr3_nt: TGTGCCAGTGCGACTAGCGGGAGCGACTACGAGCAGTACTTC; cdr3_aa: CASATSGSDYEQYF
v_call: TRBV13; j_call: TRBJ2-6; d_call: TRBD1; clone_size: .; cdr3_nt: TGTGCCAGCGGACGACAGGGGCTAATCTCTGGGGCCAACGTCCTGACTTTC; cdr3_aa: CASGRQGLISGANVLTF
v_call: TRBV30; j_call: TRBJ1-6; d_call: TRBD1; clone_size: .; cdr3_nt: TGTGCCTGGAGGGAAGGAGGCAGGGGGCATTCACCCCTCCACTTT; cdr3_aa: CAWREGGRGHSPLHF
v_call: TRBV28; j_call: TRBJ1-5; d_call: .; clone_size: .; cdr3_nt: TGTGCCAGCAGAATCGGGCCGGGAGAACCTTATAGCAATCAGCCCCAGCATTTT; cdr3_aa: CASRIGPGEPYSNQPQHF
v_call: TRBV4-2; j_call: TRBJ2-7; d_call: .; clone_size: few; cdr3_nt: TGTGCCAGCAGCCAAGATCGGGTCCTCGAGCAGTACTTC; cdr3_aa: CASSQDRVLEQYF
v_call: TRBV6-5; j_call: TRBJ1-6; d_call: .; clone_size: .; cdr3_nt: TGTGCCAGCGGGTCCCACCAGCAGGATAATTCACCCCTCCACTTT; cdr3_aa: CASGSHQQDNSPLHF
v_call: TRBV5-1; j_call: TRBJ2-7; d_call: TRBD2; clone_size: .; cdr3_nt: TGCGCCAGCAGCTCTAGCGGTACTTCCTACGAGCAGTACTTC; cdr3_aa: CASSSSGTSYEQYF
v_call: TRBV5-1; j_call: TRBJ2-7; d_call: .; clone_size: .; cdr3_nt: TGCGCCAGCAGCTTGGATTTTTTCCAGGGGGGTTACGAGCAGTACTTC; cdr3_aa: CASSLDFFQGGYEQYF
v_call: TRBV27; j_call: TRBJ2-5; d_call: TRBD2; clone_size: .; cdr3_nt: TGTGCCAGCAGTGCGTCTCCCGGGACTAGCGTTGAGAAGACCCAGTACTTC; cdr3_aa: CASSASPGTSVEKTQYF
v_call: TRBV5-1; j_call: TRBJ2-7; d_call: .; clone_size: once; cdr3_nt: TGCGCCAGTCACCCTACAGGGTCGGGGCCCTACGAGCAGTACTTC; cdr3_aa: CASHPTGSGPYEQYF
v_call: TRBV28; j_call: TRBJ1-2; d_call: TRBD1; clone_size: few; cdr3_nt: TGTGCCAGCAGTTTAGGGACAGGGGTGCCCTATGGCTACACCTTC; cdr3_aa: CASSLGTGVPYGYTF
v_call: TRBV6-1; j_call: TRBJ1-6; d_call: TRBD1; clone_size: .; cdr3_nt: TGTGCCAGCAGTGATTCGCAGGGGGGATCACCCCTCCACTTT; cdr3_aa: CASSDSQGGSPLHF
v_call: TRBV7-3; j_call: TRBJ2-1; d_call: .; clone_size: once; cdr3_nt: TGTGCCAGCAGCCAACAAAGGGGATCCTACAATGAGCAGTTCTTC; cdr3_aa: CASSQQRGSYNEQFF
v_call: TRBV28; j_call: TRBJ2-1; d_call: TRBD2; clone_size: .; cdr3_nt: TGTGCCAGCAGTTCACTAGCGGGAGTTGGTTACAATGAGCAGTTCTTC; cdr3_aa: CASSSLAGVGYNEQFF
v_call: TRBV5-1; j_call: TRBJ1-4; d_call: .; clone_size: .; cdr3_nt: TGCGCCAGCAGCCAGGACAGCACCCATGAAAAACTGTTTTTT; cdr3_aa: CASSQDSTHEKLFF
v_call: TRBV5-4; j_call: TRBJ2-2; d_call: .; clone_size: .; cdr3_nt: TGTGCCAGCAGCTTAACAAACACCGGGGAGCTGTTTTTT; cdr3_aa: CASSLTNTGELFF
v_call: TRBV7-2; j_call: TRBJ2-2; d_call: .; clone_size: .; cdr3_nt: TGTGCCAGCAGCCTACGACTTGTCGGGGAGCTGTTTTTT; cdr3_aa: CASSLRLVGELFF
v_call: TRBV7-2; j_call: TRBJ2-7; d_call: .; clone_size: few; cdr3_nt: TGTGCCAGCAGCTTATGGGGCGACCCCTACGAGCAGTACTTC; cdr3_aa: CASSLWGDPYEQYF
v_call: TRBV28; j_call: TRBJ2-1; d_call: TRBD2; clone_size: .; cdr3_nt: TGTGCCAGCAGTTTATCCACCCTTAGCGGGAGTTCCTACAATGAGCAGTTCTTC; cdr3_aa: CASSLSTLSGSSYNEQFF
v_call: TRBV19; j_call: TRBJ1-6; d_call: .; clone_size: few; cdr3_nt: TGTGCCAGTAGTGGCGGGACCGAGCGGAATTCACCCCTCCACTTT; cdr3_aa: CASSGGTERNSPLHF
v_call: TRBV7-9; j_call: TRBJ2-1; d_call: .; clone_size: .; cdr3_nt: TGTGCCAGCAGCGCATCCTCGTTGGACATAGGGGCAAGAGAGCAGTTCTTC; cdr3_aa: CASSASSLDIGAREQFF